These T cell receptor beta chains were read from a single sample in a study of T cell responses to AZD1222 COVID-19 vaccine. Measured with immunoSEQ multiplex PCR; TCRdb has only the in-frame clones, and not every one. This table has 150,000 to 200,000 clones, around 92% appearing once. Sample: peripheral blood, taken 28 days after the second AZD1222 dose. The receptors stem from an adult who received the AZD1222 COVID-19 vaccine. Each CDR3 is given with its conserved first and last residue. D genes are given only for firm matches. Rows may omit the clone size; those that give it use once, few, many or a size class.

j_call,clone_size,d_call,v_call,cdr3_aa,cdr3_nt
TRBJ1-2,.,.,TRBV30,CAWTSPYGYTF,TGTGCCTGGACCAGCCCTTATGGCTACACCTTC
TRBJ1-2,.,.,TRBV12-3/TRBV12-4,CASSPTGRPTF,TGTGCCAGCAGTCCCACAGGGAGACCCACCTTC
TRBJ2-5,.,.,TRBV25-1,CASSSGGMETQYF,TGTGCCAGCAGTTCTGGGGGTATGGAGACCCAGTACTTC
TRBJ1-1,.,.,TRBV30,CAWSAGGVMNTEAFF,TGTGCCTGGAGTGCGGGGGGCGTCATGAACACTGAAGCTTTCTTT
TRBJ2-1,.,TRBD1,TRBV11-3,CASSLGRYRGDEQFF,TGTGCCAGCAGCTTAGGGCGGTACAGGGGGGATGAGCAGTTCTTC
TRBJ1-1,.,TRBD1,TRBV5-4,CASSPGQGFTEAFF,TGTGCCAGCAGCCCTGGACAGGGGTTCACTGAAGCTTTCTTT
TRBJ2-6,.,TRBD1,TRBV5-1,CASSLRAGGDASGANVLTF,TGCGCCAGCAGCTTGCGGGCAGGGGGCGATGCCTCTGGGGCCAACGTCCTGACTTTC
TRBJ2-7,.,.,TRBV10-3,CAISASPYEQYF,TGTGCCATCAGTGCTAGCCCCTACGAGCAGTACTTC
TRBJ2-5,.,.,TRBV28,CASSALTGIQETQYF,TGTGCCAGCAGTGCCCTGACAGGAATCCAAGAGACCCAGTACTTC
TRBJ2-5,.,TRBD2,TRBV5-1,CASSAGRAGETQYF,TGCGCCAGCAGCGCCGGGAGGGCCGGAGAGACCCAGTACTTC
TRBJ2-1,.,TRBD2,TRBV19,CASSIGGRAYNEQFF,TGTGCCAGTAGTATTGGCGGGAGGGCCTACAATGAGCAGTTCTTC
TRBJ1-2,.,.,TRBV3-1/TRBV3-2,CASSQAGLVYGYTF,TGTGCCAGCAGCCAAGCAGGGTTGGTCTATGGCTACACCTTC
TRBJ1-5,.,.,TRBV19,CASSINRERNQPQHF,TGTGCCAGTAGTATAAACAGGGAGAGAAATCAGCCCCAGCATTTT
TRBJ1-2,.,TRBD1,TRBV5-4,CASSWDRGVLGGYTF,TGTGCCAGCAGCTGGGACAGGGGGGTCTTAGGTGGCTACACCTTC
TRBJ1-1,few,TRBD1,TRBV28,CASSPPGQRLEEAFF,TGTGCCAGCAGTCCACCGGGACAGCGGTTGGAAGAAGCTTTCTTT
TRBJ1-4,.,TRBD1,TRBV5-1,CASSTGTGGGKLFF,TGCGCCAGCAGCACTGGGACAGGGGGTGGAAAACTGTTTTTT
TRBJ2-7,.,TRBD2,TRBV6-2/TRBV6-3,CASSQRLAGLYEQYF,TGTGCCAGCAGCCAGAGACTAGCGGGACTATACGAGCAGTACTTC
TRBJ1-6,.,TRBD1,TRBV30,CAWSRQGGSPLHF,TGTGCCTGGAGCCGACAGGGAGGTTCACCCCTCCACTTT
TRBJ1-2,.,.,TRBV28,CASSLGGVWSPYGYTF,TGTGCCAGCAGTTTAGGGGGGGTATGGTCCCCCTATGGCTACACCTTC
TRBJ1-5,once,.,TRBV29-1,CSAQENSNQPQHF,TGCAGCGCCCAGGAAAATAGCAATCAGCCCCAGCATTTT
TRBJ1-2,.,.,TRBV20-1,CSASLRYGYTF,TGCAGTGCTAGCCTGAGATATGGCTACACCTTC
TRBJ2-7,.,TRBD1,TRBV5-5,CASSHRDSSSYEQYF,TGTGCCAGCAGTCACCGGGACAGTAGCTCCTACGAGCAGTACTTC
TRBJ2-1,.,.,TRBV5-4,CASSTAHRDSYNEQFF,TGTGCCAGCAGCACGGCCCACAGGGATTCCTACAATGAGCAGTTCTTC
TRBJ1-2,.,.,TRBV6-6,CASSYHREGRYTF,TGTGCCAGCAGTTACCATCGTGAGGGCCGCTACACCTTC
TRBJ1-2,.,.,TRBV28,CASSQGRGGYTF,TGTGCCAGTTCCCAGGGGAGGGGTGGCTACACCTTC
TRBJ2-7,.,.,TRBV11-2,CASSLEVGGYEQYF,TGTGCCAGCAGCTTAGAAGTGGGGGGATACGAGCAGTACTTC
TRBJ1-1,.,TRBD1,TRBV28,CASSLGGGVITAKNTEAFF,TGTGCCAGCAGTTTAGGAGGGGGCGTGATTACCGCGAAGAACACTGAAGCTTTCTTT
TRBJ2-6,.,.,TRBV5-8,CASRTGTTSSGANVLTF,TGTGCCAGCAGAACCGGGACAACCTCCTCTGGGGCCAACGTCCTGACTTTC
TRBJ1-1,.,TRBD1,TRBV11-2,CASSFGDRATEAFF,TGTGCCAGCAGCTTTGGCGACAGGGCCACTGAAGCTTTCTTT
TRBJ2-1,.,.,TRBV3-1/TRBV3-2,CASSLGRDEQFF,TGTGCCAGCAGCCTTGGGCGGGATGAGCAGTTCTTC
TRBJ2-1,.,TRBD1,TRBV3-1/TRBV3-2,CASSQEGGQGNTFF,TGTGCCAGCAGCCAAGAGGGGGGACAGGGGAATACGTTCTTC
TRBJ2-3,.,TRBD2,TRBV7-6,CASSLGLGGSTDTQYF,TGTGCCAGCAGCTTAGGTCTCGGGGGGAGCACAGATACGCAGTATTTT
TRBJ1-1,.,TRBD1,TRBV5-6,CASSLAMGQGMNTEAFF,TGTGCCAGCAGCTTGGCAATGGGACAGGGGATGAACACTGAAGCTTTCTTT
TRBJ2-2,once,TRBD1,TRBV7-6,CASSPTGQGANTGELFF,TGTGCCAGCAGCCCCACCGGGCAGGGGGCGAATACCGGGGAGCTGTTTTTT
TRBJ1-1,.,.,TRBV15,CATSRDYVGSGPGTEAFF,TGTGCCACCAGCAGAGATTATGTTGGGTCAGGGCCGGGGACTGAAGCTTTCTTT
TRBJ2-4,.,TRBD1,TRBV7-2,CASSSQGALNIQYF,TGTGCCAGCAGCTCTCAGGGGGCCCTAAACATTCAGTACTTC
TRBJ2-2,.,.,TRBV24-1,CATSDPLQGGNAGELFF,TGTGCCACCAGTGACCCCCTACAGGGGGGGAATGCCGGGGAGCTGTTTTTT
TRBJ1-6,.,.,TRBV7-9,CASSLQGTGSPLHF,TGTGCCAGCAGCTTACAGGGTACGGGTTCACCCCTCCACTTT
TRBJ2-3,.,TRBD2,TRBV5-6,CASSDLLAGGTDTQYF,TGTGCCAGCAGCGATTTACTAGCGGGAGGAACAGATACGCAGTATTTT
TRBJ2-1,.,.,TRBV6-4,CASSDSIELNEQFF,TGTGCCAGCAGTGACTCGATAGAGCTCAATGAGCAGTTCTTC
TRBJ2-3,.,TRBD2,TRBV11-2,CASSLEGGLAGDTQYF,TGTGCCAGCAGCTTAGAGGGGGGACTAGCGGGAGATACGCAGTATTTT
TRBJ1-2,.,TRBD1,TRBV6-5,CASTLTGGSGGYTF,TGTGCCAGCACCTTGACAGGGGGCTCAGGGGGCTACACCTTC
TRBJ1-1,.,.,TRBV6-5,CASLQQVSPIEAFF,TGTGCCAGCCTACAACAGGTTTCCCCAATAGAAGCTTTCTTT
TRBJ2-1,.,TRBD1,TRBV5-5,CASSLGWTGQGTYNEQFF,TGTGCCAGCAGCTTGGGGTGGACGGGACAGGGTACCTACAATGAGCAGTTCTTC
TRBJ1-6,.,TRBD1,TRBV2,CASTPQGRNNSPLHF,TGTGCCAGCACTCCACAGGGGAGGAATAATTCACCCCTCCACTTT
TRBJ2-5,.,.,TRBV5-1,CASSLGGSQETQYF,TGCGCCAGCAGCTTGGGGGGGTCGCAAGAGACCCAGTACTTC
TRBJ2-2,.,TRBD1,TRBV7-2,CASSPRGWSNTGELFF,TGTGCCAGCAGCCCCAGGGGGTGGTCGAACACCGGGGAGCTGTTTTTT
TRBJ1-2,.,TRBD1,TRBV19,CASTARAGQHYGYTF,TGTGCCAGTACCGCTCGGGCGGGACAGCACTATGGCTACACCTTC
TRBJ1-4,.,.,TRBV30,CAWSPIPFGMAGAAGLRDEKLFF,TGTGCCTGGAGTCCAATACCATTCGGGATGGCAGGGGCCGCCGGGTTGCGAGATGAAAAACTGTTTTTT
TRBJ2-4,.,.,TRBV4-1,CASSQGGASGLAKNIQYF,TGCGCCAGCAGCCAAGGGGGGGCTAGCGGACTAGCCAAAAACATTCAGTACTTC